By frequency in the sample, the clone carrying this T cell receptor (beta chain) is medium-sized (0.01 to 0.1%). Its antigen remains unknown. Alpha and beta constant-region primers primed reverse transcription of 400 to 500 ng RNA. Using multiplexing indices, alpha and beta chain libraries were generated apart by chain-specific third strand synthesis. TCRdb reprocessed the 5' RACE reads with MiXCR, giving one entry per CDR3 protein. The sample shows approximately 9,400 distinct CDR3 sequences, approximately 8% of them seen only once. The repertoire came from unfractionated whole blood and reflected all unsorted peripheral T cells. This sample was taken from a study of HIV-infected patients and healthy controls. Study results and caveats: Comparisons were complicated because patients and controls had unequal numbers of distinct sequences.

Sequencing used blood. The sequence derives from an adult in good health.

CDR3 protein: CASSSAGSLEQYF. The CDR3 DNA reads TGTGCCAGCAGCTCTGCGGGTTCCCTCGAGCAGTACTTC. The J gene is TRBJ2-7, the V gene TRBV7-9, with a weak D call TRBD2 (5 bases). The CDR3 runs to 13 residues. Germline loops: CDR1 SEHNR, CDR2 FQNEAQ (reference sequence). Trimming took off 4 bases at V and 6 bases at J, with 13 bases between the two ends.